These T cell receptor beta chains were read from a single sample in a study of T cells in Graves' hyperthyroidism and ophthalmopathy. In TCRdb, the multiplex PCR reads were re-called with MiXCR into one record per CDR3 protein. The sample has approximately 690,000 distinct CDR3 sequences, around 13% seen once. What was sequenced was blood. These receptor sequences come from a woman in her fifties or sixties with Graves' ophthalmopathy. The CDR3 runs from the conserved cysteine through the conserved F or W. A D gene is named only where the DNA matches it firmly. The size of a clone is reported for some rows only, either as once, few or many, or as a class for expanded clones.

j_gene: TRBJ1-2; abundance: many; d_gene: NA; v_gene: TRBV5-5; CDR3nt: TGTGCCAGCAGCTCCGAATCGTTCGTCGGCTATGGCTACACCTTC; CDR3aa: CASSSESFVGYGYTF
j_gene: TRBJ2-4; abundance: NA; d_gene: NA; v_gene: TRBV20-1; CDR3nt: TGCAGTGCCACTGGGGGGACTGGAGCCAAAAACATTCAGTACTTC; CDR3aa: CSATGGTGAKNIQYF
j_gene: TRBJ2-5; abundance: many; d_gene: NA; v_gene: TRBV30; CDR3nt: TGTGCCTGGAAACCGAATTGGAGGGAGACCCAGTACTTC; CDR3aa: CAWKPNWRETQYF
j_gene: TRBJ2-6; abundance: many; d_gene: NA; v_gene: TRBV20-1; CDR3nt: TGCAGTGCTAGAGTAGGTAGCTCTGGGGCCAACGTCCTGACTTTC; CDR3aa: CSARVGSSGANVLTF
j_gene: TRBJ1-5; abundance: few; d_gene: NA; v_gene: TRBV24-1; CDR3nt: TGTGCCACCAGTGATTTGGACAGCTTTGAGCCCCAGCATTTT; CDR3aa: CATSDLDSFEPQHF
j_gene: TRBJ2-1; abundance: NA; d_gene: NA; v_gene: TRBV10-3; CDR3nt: TGTGCCATCAGTGGCGAGGGTTCCAACGAGCAGTTCTTC; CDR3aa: CAISGEGSNEQFF
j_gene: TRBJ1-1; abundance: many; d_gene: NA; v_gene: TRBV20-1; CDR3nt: TGCAGTGCGCGACAGAAGAACACTGAAGCTTTCTTT; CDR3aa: CSARQKNTEAFF
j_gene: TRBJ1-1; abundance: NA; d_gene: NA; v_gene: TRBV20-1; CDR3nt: TGCAGTGCCCCGTCCCGTGGTTCAATGAACACTGAAGCTTTCTTT; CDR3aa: CSAPSRGSMNTEAFF
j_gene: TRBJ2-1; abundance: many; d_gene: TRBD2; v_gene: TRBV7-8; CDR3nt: TGTGCCAGCAGCCCAGCTAGCGGGAGATTGGATGAGCAGTTCTTC; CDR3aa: CASSPASGRLDEQFF
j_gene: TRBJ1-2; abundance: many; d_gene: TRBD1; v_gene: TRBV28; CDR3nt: TGTGCCAGCAGTCTAGAGAACCGGGACAGGGGATCACTCAGGAGCTACACCTTC; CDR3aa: CASSLENRDRGSLRSYTF
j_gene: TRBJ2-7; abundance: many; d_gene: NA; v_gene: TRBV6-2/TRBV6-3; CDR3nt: TGTGCCAGCAGGCGTCGGGACTTCTCCTACGAGCAGTACTTC; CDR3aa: CASRRRDFSYEQYF
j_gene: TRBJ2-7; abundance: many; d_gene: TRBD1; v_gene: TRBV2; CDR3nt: TGTGCCAGCAAGGTCGGGACAGAAAACGAGCAGTACTTC; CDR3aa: CASKVGTENEQYF
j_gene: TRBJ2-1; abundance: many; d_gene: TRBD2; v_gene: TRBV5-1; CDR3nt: TGCGCCAGCAGCCCGGAGACTAGCGGTTACAATGAGCAGTTCTTC; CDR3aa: CASSPETSGYNEQFF
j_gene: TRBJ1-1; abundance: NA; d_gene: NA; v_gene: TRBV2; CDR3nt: TGTGCCAGCAGTTGGAGACTAGCGGGCACTGAAGCTTTCTTT; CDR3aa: CASSWRLAGTEAFF
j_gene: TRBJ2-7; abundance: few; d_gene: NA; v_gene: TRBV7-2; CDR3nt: TGTGCCAGCAGCTTCGGTACCGGAGGGCAGTACTTC; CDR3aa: CASSFGTGGQYF
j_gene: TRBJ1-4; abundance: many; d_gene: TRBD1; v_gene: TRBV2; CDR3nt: TGTGCCAGCACCTCCTTCGACAGGGACCTAATTGGAAAACTGTTTTTT; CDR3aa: CASTSFDRDLIGKLFF
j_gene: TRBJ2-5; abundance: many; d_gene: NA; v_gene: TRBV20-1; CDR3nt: TGCAGTGCTACCCCGGGACAAAGGGAGACCCAGTACTTC; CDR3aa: CSATPGQRETQYF
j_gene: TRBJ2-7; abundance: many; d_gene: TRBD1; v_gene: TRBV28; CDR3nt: TGTGCCAGCAGTTTAAAGGGACAGGGATATTATACCTACGAGCAGTACTTC; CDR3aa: CASSLKGQGYYTYEQYF
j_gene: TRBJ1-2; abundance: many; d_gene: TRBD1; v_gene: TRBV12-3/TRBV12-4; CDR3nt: TGTGCCAGCAGTCTTAGGACAGGGTTACATGGCTACACCTTC; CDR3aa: CASSLRTGLHGYTF
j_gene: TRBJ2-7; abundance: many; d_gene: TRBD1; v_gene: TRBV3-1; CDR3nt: TGTGCCAGCAGCCACAGGGGGTACGAGCAGTACTTC; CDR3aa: CASSHRGYEQYF
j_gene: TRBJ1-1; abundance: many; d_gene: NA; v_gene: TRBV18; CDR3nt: TGTGCCAGCTCACCAGGGGACACTGAAGCTTTCTTT; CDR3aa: CASSPGDTEAFF
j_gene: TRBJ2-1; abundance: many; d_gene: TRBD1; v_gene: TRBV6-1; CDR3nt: TGTGCCAGCACGAAGACAGGGTTTAAGGGAAATGAGCAGTTCTTC; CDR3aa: CASTKTGFKGNEQFF
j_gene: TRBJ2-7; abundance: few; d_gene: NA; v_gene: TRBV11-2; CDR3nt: TGTGCCAGCAGCTTAGGAAGGCCCCAGGGTCGCGACTACGAGCAGTACTTC; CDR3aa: CASSLGRPQGRDYEQYF
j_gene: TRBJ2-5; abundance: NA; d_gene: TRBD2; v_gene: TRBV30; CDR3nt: TGTGCCTGGGCCGGGCTAGCGGGAGGGATACAAGAGACCCAGTACTTC; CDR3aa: CAWAGLAGGIQETQYF
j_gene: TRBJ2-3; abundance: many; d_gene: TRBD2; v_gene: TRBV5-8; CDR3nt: TGTGCCAGCAGCTTGGGGGACTACAGCACAGATACGCAGTATTTT; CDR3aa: CASSLGDYSTDTQYF
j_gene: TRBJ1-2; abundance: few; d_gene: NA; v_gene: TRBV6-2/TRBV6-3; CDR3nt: TGTGCCAGCAGTTACCGACAGGAACATGGCTACACCTTC; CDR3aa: CASSYRQEHGYTF
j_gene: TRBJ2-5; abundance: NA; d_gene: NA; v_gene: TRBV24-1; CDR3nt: TGTGCCACCAGTGACGGGGGAGAGACCCAGTACTTC; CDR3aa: CATSDGGETQYF
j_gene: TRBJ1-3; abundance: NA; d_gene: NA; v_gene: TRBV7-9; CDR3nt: TGTGCCAGCAGCTGGATAGGACGCGGCAGAAGCTCTGGAAACACCATATATTTT; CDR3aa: CASSWIGRGRSSGNTIYF
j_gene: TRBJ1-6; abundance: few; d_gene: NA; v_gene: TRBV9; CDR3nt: TGTGCCAGCAGCGTACAGCCTTCCGATAATTCACCCCTCCACTTT; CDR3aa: CASSVQPSDNSPLHF
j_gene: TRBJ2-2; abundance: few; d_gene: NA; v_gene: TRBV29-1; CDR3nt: TGCAGCGTTAGAGGATCCCGGGCTATAGAAGGGGTCAACACCGGGGAGCTGTTTTTT; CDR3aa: CSVRGSRAIEGVNTGELFF
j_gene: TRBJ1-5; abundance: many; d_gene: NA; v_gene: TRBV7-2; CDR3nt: TGTGCCAGCAGCTTATCGGGGGGGGATCAGCCCCAGCATTTT; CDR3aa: CASSLSGGDQPQHF
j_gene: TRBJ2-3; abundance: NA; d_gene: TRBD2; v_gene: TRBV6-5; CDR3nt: TGTGCCAGCAGTTACTCGTCGCAGCGGGAGCGCACAGATACGCAGTATTTT; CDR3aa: CASSYSSQRERTDTQYF
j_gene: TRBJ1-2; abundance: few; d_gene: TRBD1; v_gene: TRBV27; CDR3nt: TGTGCCAGCAGTACGGACAGGAGATACTATGGCTACACCTTC; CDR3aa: CASSTDRRYYGYTF
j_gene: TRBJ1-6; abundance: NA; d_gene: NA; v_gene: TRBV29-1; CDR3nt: TGCAGCGTTGAAGATATCCGGGGAAAAGGATCCCTCCACTTT; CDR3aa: CSVEDIRGKGSLHF
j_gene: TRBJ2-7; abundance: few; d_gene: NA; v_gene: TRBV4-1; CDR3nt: TGCGCCAGCAGCCAAGGTTTAGCAGAACTCGGCAAGCAGTACTTC; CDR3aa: CASSQGLAELGKQYF
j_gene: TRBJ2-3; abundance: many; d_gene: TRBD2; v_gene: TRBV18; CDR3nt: TGTGCCAGCTCACCACCGAGGGGAGCGGGGTCCTCAAACACAGATACGCAGTATTTT; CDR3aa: CASSPPRGAGSSNTDTQYF
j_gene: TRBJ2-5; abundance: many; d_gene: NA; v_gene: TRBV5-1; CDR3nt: TGCGCCAGCAGCTTGAAACTCAGGGACCAAGAGACCCAGTACTTC; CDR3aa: CASSLKLRDQETQYF
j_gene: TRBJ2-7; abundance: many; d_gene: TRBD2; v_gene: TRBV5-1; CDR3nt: TGCGCCAGCAGCTTTGGTCTAGCGGACTTCTACGAGCAGTACTTC; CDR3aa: CASSFGLADFYEQYF
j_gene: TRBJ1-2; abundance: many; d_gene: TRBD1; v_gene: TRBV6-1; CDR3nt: TGTGCCAGCAGGCGATCGGGACAGGGAGGAGGTGGCACCTTC; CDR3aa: CASRRSGQGGGGTF
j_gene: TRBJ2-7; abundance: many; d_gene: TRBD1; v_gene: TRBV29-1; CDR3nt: TGCAGCGTTGTAGTGTGGGGCAGGGGGCTCGAGCAGTACTTC; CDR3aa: CSVVVWGRGLEQYF
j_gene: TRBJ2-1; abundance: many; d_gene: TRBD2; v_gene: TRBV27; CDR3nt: TGTGCCAGCAGTTCTAAGGGACTAGTGTTGGGTGAGCAGTTCTTC; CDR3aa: CASSSKGLVLGEQFF